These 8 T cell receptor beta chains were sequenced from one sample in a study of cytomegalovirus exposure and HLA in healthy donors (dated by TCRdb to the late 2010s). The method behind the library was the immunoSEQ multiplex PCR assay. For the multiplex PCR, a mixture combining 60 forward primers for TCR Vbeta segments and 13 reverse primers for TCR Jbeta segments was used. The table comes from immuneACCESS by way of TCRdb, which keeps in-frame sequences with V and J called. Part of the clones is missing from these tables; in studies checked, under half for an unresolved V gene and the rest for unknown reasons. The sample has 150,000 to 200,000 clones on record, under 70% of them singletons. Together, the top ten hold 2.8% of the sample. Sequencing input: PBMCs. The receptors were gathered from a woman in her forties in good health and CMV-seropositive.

In DNA form, the CDR3 reads TGCGCCAGCAGCTTGGTGGGGGGAGAGCAGTACTTC. Its protein is CASSLVGGEQYF. The rearrangement joins TRBV5-1 to TRBJ2-7; D perhaps matches TRBD2 (6 bases). V gave up 0 bases and J gave up 7 bases, with 8 bases separating them. Germline loops: CDR1 SGHRS, CDR2 YFSETQ. This CDR3 contains 12 residues.

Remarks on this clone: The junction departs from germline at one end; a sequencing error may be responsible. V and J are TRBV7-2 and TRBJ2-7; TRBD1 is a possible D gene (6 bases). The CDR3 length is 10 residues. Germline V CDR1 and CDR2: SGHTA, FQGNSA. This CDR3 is CASSPGPRGF. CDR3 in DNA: TGTGCCAGCAGCCCCGGACCCAGGGGCTTC.

CDR3 protein: CASSGRQVGYEKLFF. The CDR3 coding sequence is TGTGCCAGCAGCGGCAGACAGGTTGGGTATGAAAAACTGTTTTTT. This chain joins TRBV5-6 and TRBJ1-4, with D perhaps TRBD1 (6 bases). The CDR3 extends over 15 amino acids. The germline V and J ends were trimmed by 4 bases and 6 bases, with 16 bases remaining between them. CDR1 and CDR2 (germline): SGHDT, YYEEEE.

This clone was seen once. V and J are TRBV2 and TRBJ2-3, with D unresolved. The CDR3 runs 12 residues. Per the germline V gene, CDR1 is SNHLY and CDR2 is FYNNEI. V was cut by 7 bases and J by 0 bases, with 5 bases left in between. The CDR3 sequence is CASITSTDTQYF. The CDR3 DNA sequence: TGTGCCAGCATTACAAGCACAGATACGCAGTATTTT.

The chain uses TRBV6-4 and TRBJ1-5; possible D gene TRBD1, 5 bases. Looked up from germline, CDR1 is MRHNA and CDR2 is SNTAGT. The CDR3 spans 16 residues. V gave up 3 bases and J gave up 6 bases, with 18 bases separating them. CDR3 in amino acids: CASSDPGLPTGQPQHF. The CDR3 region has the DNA TGTGCCAGCAGTGATCCGGGACTCCCGACGGGTCAGCCCCAGCATTTT.

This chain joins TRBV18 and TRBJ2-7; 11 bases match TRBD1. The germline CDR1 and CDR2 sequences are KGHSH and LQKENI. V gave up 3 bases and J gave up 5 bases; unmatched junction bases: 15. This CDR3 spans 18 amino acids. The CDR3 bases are TGTGCCAGCTCACCCCGGACAGGGGGCTCGTCGACCTCGGACGAGCAGTACTTC. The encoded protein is CASSPRTGGSSTSDEQYF.

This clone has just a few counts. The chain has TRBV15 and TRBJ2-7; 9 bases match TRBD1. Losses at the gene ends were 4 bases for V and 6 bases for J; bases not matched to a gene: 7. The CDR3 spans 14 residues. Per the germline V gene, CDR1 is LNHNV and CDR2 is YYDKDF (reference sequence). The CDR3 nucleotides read TGTGCCACCAGCACTCGTCGACAGGGGGGCGAGCAGTACTTC. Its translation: CATSTRRQGGEQYF.

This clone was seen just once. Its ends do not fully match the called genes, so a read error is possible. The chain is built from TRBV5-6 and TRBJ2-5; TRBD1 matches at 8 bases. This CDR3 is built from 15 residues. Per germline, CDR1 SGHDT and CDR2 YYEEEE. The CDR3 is CASSKGQVEREAQYF. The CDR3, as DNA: TGTGCCAGCAGCAAGGGACAGGTAGAAAGAGAGGCCCAGTACTTC.